This T cell receptor (beta chain) was retrieved from a study of blood T cell repertoires in COVID-19. Here immunoSEQ multiplex PCR was the method, and the copy in TCRdb shows in-frame clones only, minus some. The table records roughly 180,000 clones, approximately 83% of them present only once. Deletions cut 4 bases from V and 3 bases from J, with 3 bases between. The CDR3 covers 12 residues. The receptor comes from a woman aged 40-49 years with COVID-19, enrolled during active disease. The chain links TRBV12-3 or TRBV12-4 to TRBJ2-2; D remains ambiguous. The sample was peripheral blood. CDR3 in DNA: TGTGCCAGCAGTTCTTACACCGGGGAGCTGTTTTTT. Translation: CASSSYTGELFF.